This is a list of T cell receptor beta chains from one sample in a study of persistence of HIV-infected CD4 T cells. The repertoire was sequenced with immunoSEQ multiplex PCR; TCRdb's copy has only in-frame clones and lacks some. The repertoire holds some 41,000 clones, roughly 87% seen once, with 1.3% in the top ten. These receptors' antigens are unknown. This specimen consisted of CD4+ T cells sorted from PBMCs after roughly 19-hour stimulation, obtained from a patient who received antiretroviral therapy. Every receptor here comes from an adult man with HIV who was CMV-seropositive. The CDR3 runs from the conserved cysteine through the conserved F or W. Fields, in order: clone size, V gene, D gene, J gene, CDR3 DNA, CDR3 protein. The D gene is left open where the match is weak. Where a row states a size, it is once, few, many or the class of an expanded clone; other rows omit it.

NA	TRBV4-1	NA	TRBJ1-4	TGCGCCAGCAGCCGAACAGATCGAATTAATGAAAAACTGTTTTTT	CASSRTDRINEKLFF
NA	TRBV30	NA	TRBJ1-5	TGTGCCTGGAGCCTCTCGACGGTTAGCAATCAGCCCCAGCATTTT	CAWSLSTVSNQPQHF
NA	TRBV5-5	NA	TRBJ1-5	TGTGCCAGCAGCCAGTACGAAGGGCCCCAGCATTTT	CASSQYEGPQHF
few	TRBV2	NA	TRBJ1-1	TGTGCCAGCAGGGAGACACCGTCTGAAGCTTTCTTT	CASRETPSEAFF
NA	TRBV29-1	NA	TRBJ2-7	TGCAGCGTAAGGGGCAATTACGAGCAGTACTTC	CSVRGNYEQYF
NA	TRBV6-5	NA	TRBJ1-2	TGTGCCAGCAGTTACTCGGCCAGGGCCGCCTATGGCTACACCTTC	CASSYSARAAYGYTF
NA	TRBV7-9	NA	TRBJ2-3	TGTGCCAGCAGCTTCGGTAGCGAGACAGATACGCAGTATTTT	CASSFGSETDTQYF
NA	TRBV15	TRBD2	TRBJ2-2	TGTGCCACCAGCAGAGATAGGACTAGCGGAAACACCGGGGAGCTGTTTTTT	CATSRDRTSGNTGELFF
NA	TRBV27	TRBD1	TRBJ2-4	TGTGCCAGCAGCATGACAGGGGCCAAAAACATTCAGTACTTC	CASSMTGAKNIQYF
NA	TRBV7-2	NA	TRBJ1-5	TGTGCCAGCAGCCCAGGAGGTAGGGAGGGTGGTCAGCCCCAGCATTTT	CASSPGGREGGQPQHF
once	TRBV5-4	NA	TRBJ2-7	TGTGCCAGCAGCTTGTCCCAGGGACGCGAGCAGTACTTC	CASSLSQGREQYF
NA	TRBV5-4	TRBD1	TRBJ2-1	TGTGCCAGCAGCGAGAGGACAGGGACCTACAATGAGCAGTTCTTC	CASSERTGTYNEQFF
NA	TRBV27	NA	TRBJ2-7	TGTGCCAGCAGTTTAACAGGCGGTTACGAGCAGTACTTC	CASSLTGGYEQYF
NA	TRBV5-1	NA	TRBJ1-2	TGCGCCAGCAGCTTGGACGGGGGGCGAGGCTATGGCTACACCTTC	CASSLDGGRGYGYTF
NA	TRBV4-1	NA	TRBJ1-2	TGCGCCAGCAGCCAAGACATGGGGGGGACTAACTATGGCTACACCTTC	CASSQDMGGTNYGYTF
NA	TRBV20-1	TRBD2	TRBJ2-1	TGCAGTGCTAGTGATCTAATAGCGGGGGTTGAGCAGTTCTTC	CSASDLIAGVEQFF
NA	TRBV3-1/TRBV3-2	TRBD2	TRBJ2-1	TGTGCCAGCAGCCGGGGTTTTATAGCGGGAATCTATAATGAGCAGTTCTTC	CASSRGFIAGIYNEQFF
NA	TRBV19	NA	TRBJ1-6	TGTGCCAGTATGTGGAGTGGGGAGTCCTATAATTCACCCCTCCACTTT	CASMWSGESYNSPLHF